These 10 T cell receptor beta chains share one sample of origin, sequenced in a study of blood T cell repertoires in COVID-19. The protocol was immunoSEQ multiplex PCR, while the TCRdb copy is restricted to in-frame clones and leaves out a portion. Of fewer than 250,000 clones listed, about nine tenths are singletons. The source material was peripheral blood. The receptors derive from a man aged 25-45 years with COVID-19, enrolled during active disease.

The chain recombines TRBV19 with TRBJ2-2; possible D gene TRBD1, 8 bases. Germline CDR1 and CDR2: LNHDA and SQIVND (reference sequence). Trimming shortened V by 9 bases and J by 5 bases, and 25 bases separated the two germline ends. The CDR3 runs to 17 residues. The CDR3 reads CASAGTGQPRGTGELFF. The CDR3 nucleotides read TGTGCCAGCGCCGGGACAGGTCAACCGCGGGGGACCGGGGAGCTGTTTTTT.

V gene TRBV18 combines with J gene TRBJ1-6, with 7 bases matching TRBD1. V gave up 4 bases and J gave up 6 bases; unmatched junction bases: 12. The CDR3 is 17 residues long. Germline V CDR1 and CDR2: KGHSH, LQKENI. The CDR3 loop is CASSRGSVTGSNSPLHF. CDR3 nucleotide sequence: TGTGCCAGCTCACGAGGGTCAGTGACAGGGTCTAATTCACCCCTCCACTTT.

The CDR3 reads CASSLAEDKQETQYF. The CDR3 bases are TGTGCCAGCAGCTTAGCGGAGGATAAACAAGAGACCCAGTACTTC. The rearrangement uses TRBV7-8 and TRBJ2-5; D might be TRBD2 (5 bases). The CDR3 spans 15 residues. The germline V and J ends were trimmed by 0 bases and 2 bases, with 10 bases remaining between them. Per germline, CDR1 SGHVS and CDR2 FQNEAQ.

The chain joins TRBV6-2 or TRBV6-3 to TRBJ1-5; 7 bases agree with TRBD1. The V gene's germline CDR1 is MNHEY and CDR2 SVGEGT. The V and J ends lost 1 base and 2 bases, in that order; junction bases with no gene match: 20. The CDR3 contains 21 residues. CDR3 amino acids: CASSYFRLGQVQIFGNQPQHF. CDR3 in DNA: TGTGCCAGCAGTTACTTCCGCCTCGGACAGGTCCAAATTTTCGGCAATCAGCCCCAGCATTTT.

The chain uses TRBV28 and TRBJ2-7, with D perhaps matching TRBD1 (6 bases). V lost 2 bases to trimming and J lost 7 bases, with 15 bases between them. The CDR3 has 14 amino acids. Germline CDR1 MDHEN, CDR2 SYDVKM. CDR3 protein: CASSLADRGREQYF. The CDR3 region has the DNA TGTGCCAGCAGTTTAGCGGACAGAGGAAGGGAGCAGTACTTC.

The genes are TRBV7-2 and TRBJ1-1; D gene uncertain. This CDR3 has 11 amino acids. The germline V gene has CDR1 SGHTA and CDR2 FQGNSA. V was pared by 3 bases and J by 11 bases, with 10 bases between. CDR3 sequence (DNA): TGTGCCAGCAGCTTGGGAGGGTACGCTTTCTTT. Translation gives CASSLGGYAFF.

This chain uses TRBV30 with TRBJ2-1; the match to TRBD2 covers 11 bases. CDR3 length: 18 residues. J gave up 0 bases and V 4 bases, and 11 bases lay outside the gene matches. In germline, CDR1 is GTSNPN, CDR2 SVGIG (reference sequence). The CDR3 DNA sequence: TGTGCCTGGAAGTCTGGGACTAGCGGAAGGAGCTCCTACAATGAGCAGTTCTTC. This translates into CAWKSGTSGRSSYNEQFF. The variable domain in full, completed from reference TRBV30 and TRBJ2-1, reads SQTIHQWPATLVQPVGSPLSLECTVEGTSNPNLYWYRQAAGRGLQLLFYSVGIGQISSEVPQNLSASRPQDRQFILSSKKLLLSDSGFYLCAWKSGTSGRSSYNEQFFGPGTRLTVL.

This chain joins TRBV7-2 and TRBJ2-2, with a tentative D call TRBD2 (6 bases). CDR1 is SGHTA and CDR2 is FQGNSA in the germline V gene. The CDR3 contains 13 residues. Trimming left V 4 bases short and J 7 bases short, with 10 bases between. CDR3 nucleotides: TGTGCCAGCAGCTCACTAGCTATCGGGGAGCTGTTTTTT. This sequence encodes CASSSLAIGELFF.

The chain is built from TRBV6-5 and TRBJ2-7; D gene ambiguous. The CDR3 is made up of 14 amino acids. Germline values: CDR1 MNHEY, CDR2 SVGAGI. V was cut by 2 bases and J by 2 bases, with 10 bases left in between. This CDR3 is CASSYDYRPYEQYF. The DNA for the CDR3 is TGTGCCAGCAGTTACGATTACAGACCCTACGAGCAGTACTTC.

V and J are TRBV5-5 and TRBJ2-7; 8 nucleotides match TRBD2. V lost 2 bases and J lost 3; bases outside the gene matches: 4. CDR1 and CDR2 (germline): SGHKS, YYEKEE (reference sequence). The CDR3 covers 14 residues. The CDR3 here is CASSFTSGSYEQYF. CDR3 bases: TGTGCCAGCAGCTTTACTAGCGGAAGCTACGAGCAGTACTTC.